Listed here is a single T cell receptor beta chain. Its specificity is unknown. Assay: immunoSEQ multiplex PCR; the TCRdb copy retains only in-frame clones and omits some. The sample includes just under 55,000 clones, 80% to 90% of them seen just once. These data originate in a study of T cell responses to AZD1222 COVID-19 vaccine. Across the whole study: Pooled in the analysis were second doses at about 4 or about 12 weeks. General observations from the study: Unmutated variant regions are reportedly targeted by nearly half of spike-specific TCRs. Two AZD1222 doses significantly raised spike-specific TCR breadth and depth over controls. Donor demographics were predominantly white British with a female majority; clonal diversity may be underestimated.

Germline CDR1 is LNHNV and CDR2 is YYDKDF (reference sequence). The CDR3 is 13 residues long. V dropped 1 base and J dropped 9 bases, with 12 bases sitting between them. The clonotype was recovered from an adult in good health. Sequences were derived from peripheral blood, sampled on day 0 of AZD1222 vaccination. The chain couples TRBV15 to TRBJ1-1; no reliable D call. CDR3 in DNA: TGTGCCACCAGCAGAGTCGACACCGCCAAAGCTTTCTTT. Amino acid sequence: CATSRVDTAKAFF.